Presented here are 20 T cell receptor beta chains from one specimen sequenced in a study of blood T cell repertoires in COVID-19. Method: immunoSEQ multiplex PCR; TCRdb's copy keeps in-frame clones and lacks some. The sample comprises some 300,000 clones, approximately 88% of which are singletons, and approximately 6.6% rests with the top ten. Sequenced sample: peripheral blood. The source is a woman aged 30 to 39 who had recovered from COVID-19.

This clone was detected only a few times. The chain has TRBV7-2 and TRBJ1-3; 7 nucleotides align to TRBD1. The CDR3 is 18 residues long. The V gene end was trimmed by 0 bases and the J gene end by 4 bases; junction bases not matched to a gene: 12. Germline CDR1 SGHTA, CDR2 FQGNSA. CDR3 sequence: CASSLAQYRGLKGNTIYF. The CDR3 coding sequence is TGTGCCAGCAGCTTAGCCCAATACAGGGGACTGAAAGGAAACACCATATATTTT.

The chain employs TRBV24-1 and TRBJ2-3; TRBD2 agrees at 7 bases. Losses at the gene ends were 5 bases for V and 5 bases for J; bases not matched to a gene: 15. The CDR3 consists of 17 residues. Germline V gene sequence: CDR1 KGHDR, CDR2 SFDVKD. CDR3 nucleotides: TGTGCCACCAGTGCCCCCGCTGGCCAGCGGGGAGTAGATACGCAGTATTTT. Protein sequence: CATSAPAGQRGVDTQYF.

This chain uses TRBV7-3 with TRBJ2-5; 11 bases are a match to TRBD1. Germline V CDR1 and CDR2: SGHTA, FQGTGA. This CDR3 has 16 residues. The V segment lost 2 bases and the J segment 4 bases; nucleotides outside the gene matches: 6. The CDR3 here is CASSLYGTGGGETQYF. The CDR3 DNA sequence: TGTGCCAGCAGCTTATATGGGACAGGGGGTGGAGAGACCCAGTACTTC.

This rearrangement joins TRBV9 to TRBJ2-1; D is possibly TRBD2 (5 bases). Trimming left V 4 bases short and J 8 bases short, with 13 bases between. Germline values: CDR1 SGDLS, CDR2 YYNGEE. The CDR3 loop spans 13 amino acids. In nucleotides, the CDR3 is TGTGCCAGCAGCCCGGCGGGTCCCCATGAGCAGTTCTTC. It is translated as CASSPAGPHEQFF.

The V and J genes are TRBV12-3 or TRBV12-4 and TRBJ1-2; no clear D gene. CDR3 length equals 12 residues. Trimming pared 3 bases from V and 4 bases from J, leaving 6 bases between. The CDR3 nucleotides are TGTGCCAGCAGTTTGCCAGGCTATGGCTACACCTTC. This gives the protein CASSLPGYGYTF.

Only one count was recorded for this clone. The chain is built from TRBV30 and TRBJ1-1, with a weak D call TRBD1 (6 bases). From germline, CDR1 is GTSNPN and CDR2 SVGIG (reference sequence). The CDR3 contains 12 residues. Trimming stripped 5 bases from V and 6 bases from J, with 13 bases between. The CDR3 DNA reads TGTGCCTGGTCCCAGGGGATCGCTGAAGCTTTCTTT. It encodes CAWSQGIAEAFF.

In this sample, this clone turned up many times. The V and J genes are TRBV7-2 and TRBJ1-6; 8 nucleotides line up with TRBD1. Looked up from germline, CDR1 is SGHTA and CDR2 is FQGNSA. The CDR3 loop spans 14 amino acids. V dropped 5 bases and J dropped 10; count of bases not matched to a gene: 7. DNA for the CDR3: TGTGCCAGCAGCGTCGGACAGGGTGGGTCACCCCTCCACTTT. It specifies CASSVGQGGSPLHF.

The chain carries TRBV7-2 and TRBJ2-7, with D maybe TRBD1 (6 bases). Trimming removed 6 bases at V and 3 bases at J, with 18 bases between. This CDR3 contains 15 residues. Germline loops: CDR1 SGHTA, CDR2 FQGNSA. The CDR3 loop reads CASSPPQGIFYEQYF. CDR3 DNA: TGTGCCAGCAGTCCCCCTCAGGGGATTTTCTACGAGCAGTACTTC.

The chain has TRBV7-2 and TRBJ1-5, with D unclear. This CDR3 region has 13 residues. The V end lost 6 bases, the J end lost 2 bases, and 8 bases lay between the germline ends. Per germline, CDR1 SGHTA and CDR2 FQGNSA. The CDR3 DNA reads TGTGCCAGCAGTAAATATGGCAATCAGCCCCAGCATTTT. Its translation is CASSKYGNQPQHF.

This clone was detected only a few times. V is TRBV19 and J is TRBJ1-5; tentative D call: TRBD1 (6 bases). Germline V gene lookup returns CDR1 LNHDA and CDR2 SQIVND (reference sequence). The CDR3 consists of 15 residues. V was shortened by 6 bases and J by 0 bases, with 12 bases between the two germline ends. The DNA for the CDR3 is TGTGCCAGTAGAAAGACAGGCAATAGCAATCAGCCCCAGCATTTT. Amino acids: CASRKTGNSNQPQHF.

The CDR3 nucleotides are TGCGCCAGCAGCGGAACCGGGACAGGGGGCGGTTATGGCTACACCTTC. Amino acid sequence: CASSGTGTGGGYGYTF. The chain employs TRBV5-1 and TRBJ1-2; 12 bases align to TRBD1. Trimming at V came to 4 bases and at J to 5 bases, leaving 9 bases not matched to a gene. Germline V gene lookup returns CDR1 SGHRS and CDR2 YFSETQ. The CDR3 runs 16 residues. Supplemented by reference TRBV5-1 and TRBJ1-2, the full variable domain reads KAGVTQTPRYLIKTRGQQVTLSCSPISGHRSVSWYQQTPGQGLQFLFEYFSETQRNKGNFPGRFSGRQFSNSRSEMNVSTLELGDSALYLCASSGTGTGGGYGYTFGSGTRLTVV.

The J gene is TRBJ1-1, the V gene TRBV7-8; 11 bases agree with TRBD1. Germline V gene data show CDR1 as SGHVS and CDR2 as FQNEAQ. There are 15 residues in the CDR3. V was pared by 5 bases and J by 7 bases, with 9 bases of the junction left unmatched. CDR3 residues: CASSPDRGRWGEAFF. The CDR3 nucleotides are TGTGCCAGCAGCCCGGACAGGGGGCGGTGGGGTGAAGCTTTCTTT.

The chain couples TRBV27 to TRBJ2-7; possible D gene TRBD1, 5 bases. Germline assignment: CDR1 MNHEY and CDR2 SMNVEV (reference sequence). The CDR3 loop spans 14 amino acids. Deletions cut 3 bases from V and 0 bases from J, with 9 bases between. The CDR3, as DNA: TGTGCCAGCAGTTTGCGACAGAGCTCCTACGAGCAGTACTTC. Amino acids: CASSLRQSSYEQYF.

V is TRBV5-1 and J is TRBJ1-2; 8 nucleotides agree with TRBD1. Germline V gene data show CDR1 as SGHRS and CDR2 as YFSETQ. The V and J ends lost 7 bases and 3 bases, in that order; junction bases with no gene match: 8. The CDR3 has 14 amino acids. CDR3 nucleotides: TGCGCCAGCGGGCCTATGGGACAGGACTATGGCTACACCTTC. Translated, it gives CASGPMGQDYGYTF.

This clone has a handful of counts. This rearrangement joins TRBV29-1 to TRBJ1-2; TRBD1 might be the D (5 bases). The CDR3 has 14 amino acids. V shed 2 bases and J shed 3 bases, with 13 bases lying between them. Germline CDR1 reads SQVTM; CDR2 reads ANQGSEA. The CDR3 DNA is TGCAGCGTTGAATTGGCCGGGGGGGACTATGGCTACACCTTC. Translating gives CSVELAGGDYGYTF.

The rearrangement joins TRBV7-9 to TRBJ1-1; 7 positions match TRBD1. V lost 5 bases, J lost 3 bases, and 12 bases stayed unmatched. Germline CDR1 and CDR2: SEHNR and FQNEAQ (reference sequence). The CDR3 spans 16 residues. The CDR3, as DNA: TGTGCCAGCAGCCCCCGAGACAGGGCCGGTTACACTGAAGCTTTCTTT. Its translation: CASSPRDRAGYTEAFF.

The chain is built from TRBV6-5 and TRBJ2-7, with TRBD1 matching 8 bases. This CDR3 spans 14 amino acids. With 2 bases clipped from V and 4 bases from J, the junction kept 4 bases outside the gene matches. Germline CDR1 reads MNHEY; CDR2 reads SVGAGI. CDR3 region: CASSYRGQVYEQYF. The CDR3 bases are TGTGCCAGCAGTTACCGGGGACAGGTATACGAGCAGTACTTC.

The rearrangement joins TRBV28 to TRBJ2-1; 9 nucleotides align to TRBD2. V dropped 6 bases and J dropped 6; count of bases not matched to a gene: 9. The CDR3 has 15 amino acids. The V gene's germline CDR1 is MDHEN and CDR2 SYDVKM. This chain's CDR3 is CASRLAGAGANEQFF. The CDR3 coding sequence is TGTGCCAGCAGGTTAGCGGGGGCCGGGGCCAATGAGCAGTTCTTC.

This chain uses TRBV7-2 with TRBJ2-3; maybe TRBD1 (5 bases). The length of the CDR3 is 12 residues. V gave up 5 bases and J gave up 7 bases, with 10 bases separating them. Germline-derived CDR1 and CDR2 are SGHTA and FQGNSA. The CDR3 DNA is TGTGCCAGCAGCCCTAGGGGAAATACGCAGTATTTT. Amino acid sequence: CASSPRGNTQYF. Full variable domain (rest looked up from reference TRBV7-2 and TRBJ2-3): GAGVSQSPSNKVTEKGKDVELRCDPISGHTALYWYRQSLGQGLEFLIYFQGNSAPDKSGLPSDRFSAERTGGSVSTLTIQRTQQEDSAVYLCASSPRGNTQYFGPGTRLTVL.

The V and J genes are TRBV15 and TRBJ1-1, with TRBD1 matching 7 bases. The CDR3 spans 13 residues. From germline, CDR1 is LNHNV and CDR2 YYDKDF (reference sequence). V gave up 7 bases and J gave up 6 bases; unmatched junction bases: 8. CDR3 protein: CATIRMGTAEAFF. In DNA, the CDR3 is TGTGCCACCATTAGGATGGGGACAGCTGAAGCTTTCTTT.